One sample yielded the 29 T cell receptor beta chains listed below, sequenced in a study of early T cells in non-severe SARS-CoV-2 infection. TCRdb passed the 5' RACE reads through MiXCR, listing each CDR3 protein once. The sample contains more than 55,000 distinct CDR3 sequences, around 14% of which appear only once. The material was whole blood, obtained at baseline. Every receptor here comes from an adult who was a healthcare worker with PCR-confirmed SARS-CoV-2 infection or an uninfected control (not recorded which).

In its sample, this clonotype was seen a few times. The chain couples TRBV4-1 to TRBJ2-7; 11 positions match TRBD1. Germline-derived CDR1 and CDR2 are MGHRA and YSYEKL. V lost 3 bases and J lost 5; bases outside the gene matches: 3. CDR3 size: 14 residues. CDR3 residues: CASSQDRGRNEQYF. CDR3 nucleotide sequence: TGCGCCAGCAGCCAGGACAGGGGGCGGAACGAGCAGTACTTC.

This clonotype was detected only a few times. V is TRBV24-1 and J is TRBJ2-1; 8 positions match TRBD1. The V gene's germline CDR1 is KGHDR and CDR2 SFDVKD. Trimming at V came to 3 bases and at J to 6 bases, leaving 9 bases not matched to a gene. This CDR3 is built from 16 residues. The DNA for the CDR3 is TGTGCCACCAGTGATCACGGGACAGGAACAGTCAATGAGCAGTTCTTC. It translates to CATSDHGTGTVNEQFF.

The chain carries TRBV6-4 and TRBJ1-6; D is perhaps TRBD1 (6 bases). CDR1 and CDR2 from the germline V gene are MRHNA and SNTAGT. V lost 6 bases to trimming and J lost 10 bases, with 16 bases between them. This CDR3 spans 14 amino acids. CDR3 protein: CASRNTGTRSPLHF. The CDR3 nucleotides are TGTGCCAGCAGAAACACAGGGACCCGATCACCCCTCCACTTT.

V usage is TRBV6-4 and J usage is TRBJ2-5; 8 bases are shared with TRBD1. Germline trimming cut 4 bases from V and 5 bases from J; bases unmatched to any gene: 9. There are 15 residues in the CDR3. CDR1 is MRHNA and CDR2 is SNTAGT in the germline V gene. The CDR3 nucleotides read TGTGCCAGCAGTGCCCGGACAGGGTCGGGGGAGACCCAGTACTTC. Protein sequence: CASSARTGSGETQYF.

This clonotype was seen at least ten times. The rearrangement links TRBV28 to TRBJ1-1, with unresolved D. Per germline, CDR1 MDHEN and CDR2 SYDVKM. The CDR3 contains 12 residues. The ends were cut back, 2 bases at V and 4 bases at J, with 5 bases in the middle. The CDR3, as DNA: TGTGCCAGCAGTTTACTAAGCACTGAAGCTTTCTTT. Translated: CASSLLSTEAFF.

This clonotype was detected only a few times. CDR3 sequence reads: CASSLMGPLSSQETQYF. In nucleotides, the CDR3 is TGTGCCAGCAGCTTAATGGGGCCTCTTTCCTCCCAAGAGACCCAGTACTTC. The rearrangement joins TRBV7-3 to TRBJ2-5, with a tentative D call TRBD1 (5 bases). The CDR3 length is 17 residues. Germline V gene sequence: CDR1 SGHTA, CDR2 FQGTGA. V was clipped by 1 base and J by 1 base, with 16 bases between them.

CDR3 in DNA: TGTGCCAGCAGCCAAGAGGCGGGGGAACCTCACAATGAGCAGTTCTTC. Translation: CASSQEAGEPHNEQFF. The rearrangement uses TRBV4-2 and TRBJ2-1; 7 nucleotides match TRBD2. CDR3 size: 16 residues. Unmatched junction bases numbered 7, after V lost 0 bases and J lost 5 bases. Germline assignment: CDR1 LGHNA and CDR2 YNFKEQ.

This clonotype came up many times. The chain carries TRBV28 and TRBJ2-1, with 8 bases fitting TRBD1. Losses at the gene ends were 6 bases for V and 8 bases for J; bases not matched to a gene: 9. CDR3 length: 14 residues. Germline V gives CDR1 MDHEN, CDR2 SYDVKM. In DNA form, the CDR3 reads TGTGCCAGCAGACCAAACAGGGGGGTAGATGAGCAGTTCTTC. This translates into CASRPNRGVDEQFF.

This clonotype was detected only a few times. The chain carries TRBV18 and TRBJ2-7; no reliable D call. Germline CDR1 KGHSH, CDR2 LQKENI. The V end lost 4 bases, the J end lost 3 bases, and 16 bases lay between the germline ends. The CDR3 covers 15 residues. The chain's CDR3 is CASSQRRSLVYEQYF. CDR3 nucleotides: TGTGCCAGCTCACAAAGGAGATCCCTGGTCTACGAGCAGTACTTC.

V is TRBV5-4 and J is TRBJ2-7, with D possibly matching TRBD2 (5 bases). CDR3 length equals 14 residues. V was cut by 4 bases and J by 2 bases, with 13 bases left in between. Germline values: CDR1 SGHNT, CDR2 YYREEE (reference sequence). CDR3 sequence: CASSLGLEPYEQYF. CDR3 DNA: TGTGCCAGCAGCCTAGGACTGGAACCCTACGAGCAGTACTTC.

J is TRBJ2-3 and V is TRBV10-3, with 10 bases identical to TRBD2. Per the germline V gene, CDR1 is ENHRY and CDR2 is SYGVKD. V gave up 0 bases and J gave up 5 bases; unmatched junction bases: 5. The CDR3 totals 16 residues. This CDR3 is CAISESLAGVIDTQYF. CDR3 bases: TGTGCCATCAGTGAGTCTCTAGCGGGAGTGATAGATACGCAGTATTTT.

This clonotype was counted only a few times. The chain employs TRBV7-9 and TRBJ2-1; 7 positions match TRBD2. The CDR3 runs to 14 residues. Germline values: CDR1 SEHNR, CDR2 FQNEAQ (reference sequence). V lost 2 bases, J lost 3 bases, and 1 base stayed unmatched. The CDR3 DNA reads as TGTGCCAGCAGCTTACTAGCGGTCTACAATGAGCAGTTCTTC. As protein: CASSLLAVYNEQFF.

By share, this clonotype counts as medium-sized. The J gene is TRBJ2-3, the V gene TRBV27; TRBD2 matches 8 bases. Per the germline V gene, CDR1 is MNHEY and CDR2 is SMNVEV (reference sequence). This CDR3 has 17 amino acids. J lost 4 bases, V lost 1 base, and 10 bases had no gene match. The CDR3 nucleotides are TGTGCCAGCAGTTTATTTCTGGCGGGGGGCCGCCCAGATACGCAGTATTTT. Translation gives CASSLFLAGGRPDTQYF.

This clonotype has more than one count but fewer than ten. The chain joins TRBV5-1 to TRBJ2-3, with 8 bases fitting TRBD2. From germline, CDR1 is SGHRS and CDR2 YFSETQ. J gave up 0 bases and V 6 bases, and 6 bases lay outside the gene matches. This CDR3 comprises 15 residues. Written as DNA, the CDR3 is TGCGCCAGCAAAGGACTAGCCTTAAGCACAGATACGCAGTATTTT. This translates into CASKGLALSTDTQYF.

This clonotype was counted a few times. V usage is TRBV11-3 and J usage is TRBJ1-1; 8 bases agree with TRBD1. This CDR3 has 14 residues. CDR1 and CDR2 from the germline V gene are SGHNT and YENEEA. The junction had 1 base not matched to a gene; V was cut back by 3 bases and J by 1 base. Here the CDR3 DNA reads TGTGCCAGCAGCTTCAGGGGGCAGAACACTGAAGCTTTCTTT. Residues: CASSFRGQNTEAFF. The entire variable domain, with the rest obtained from reference TRBV11-3 and TRBJ1-1, is as follows: EAGVVQSPRYKIIEKKQPVAFWCNPISGHNTLYWYLQNLGQGPELLIRYENEEAVDDSQLPKDRFSAERLKGVDSTLKIQPAELGDSAVYLCASSFRGQNTEAFFGQGTRLTVV.

This clonotype was seen a handful of times. The rearrangement links TRBV6-5 to TRBJ1-5, with no clear D. Trimming pared 8 bases from V and 1 base from J, leaving 12 bases between. This CDR3 region has 14 residues. Germline CDR1 and CDR2: MNHEY and SVGAGI. This CDR3 reads CASHQAGSNQPQHF. The CDR3 DNA follows: TGTGCCAGCCACCAGGCGGGGAGCAATCAGCCCCAGCATTTT.

V is TRBV6-5 and J is TRBJ1-1, with 10 bases aligning to TRBD1. Germline V gene sequence: CDR1 MNHEY, CDR2 SVGAGI. The CDR3 has 15 amino acids. Germline trimming cut 5 bases from V and 5 bases from J; bases unmatched to any gene: 8. Written as DNA, the CDR3 is TGTGCCAGCAGTGTAGACAGGGGGCTCGATACTGAAGCTTTCTTT. Translated: CASSVDRGLDTEAFF.

V and J are TRBV18 and TRBJ1-3, with a possible D match to TRBD1 (5 bases). Trimming cost V 2 bases and J 4 bases, with 9 bases left between them. The CDR3 spans 14 residues. Germline CDR1 and CDR2: KGHSH and LQKENI. CDR3 amino acids: CASSPAGRGNTIYF. CDR3 bases: TGTGCCAGCTCACCAGCAGGGCGAGGAAACACCATATATTTT.

In this sample, this clonotype turned up a few times. The V gene is TRBV2, the J gene TRBJ1-1, with D uncertain. The CDR3 loop spans 15 amino acids. The V end was cut by 2 bases, the J end by 1 base, with 11 bases between. The V gene's germline CDR1 is SNHLY and CDR2 FYNNEI. In DNA form, the CDR3 reads TGTGCCAGCAGTGAATTTAACACCCCGAACACTGAAGCTTTCTTT. This gives the protein CASSEFNTPNTEAFF. The full variable domain, rest sourced from reference TRBV2 and TRBJ1-1, is EPEVTQTPSHQVTQMGQEVILRCVPISNHLYFYWYRQILGQKVEFLVSFYNNEISEKSEIFDDQFSVERPDGSNFTLKIRSTKLEDSAMYFCASSEFNTPNTEAFFGQGTRLTVV.

V and J are TRBV19 and TRBJ1-5; D may be TRBD1 (5 bases). The V gene's germline CDR1 is LNHDA and CDR2 SQIVND (reference sequence). Trimming removed 5 bases at V and 4 bases at J, with 21 bases between. The CDR3 length is 17 residues. In DNA, the CDR3 is TGTGCCAGTAGTCCTCTGGCTCAACAGGCGAGGAATCAGCCCCAGCATTTT. It specifies CASSPLAQQARNQPQHF.

The V call is TRBV4-3, the J call TRBJ2-6; TRBD2 might be the D (6 bases). The CDR3 contains 16 residues. V lost 0 bases to trimming and J lost 2 bases, with 8 bases between them. Germline assignment: CDR1 LGHNA and CDR2 YSLEER. The CDR3 loop is CASSQEEGPGANVLTF. DNA of the CDR3: TGCGCCAGCAGCCAAGAGGAGGGACCTGGGGCCAACGTCCTGACTTTC.

This clonotype was observed many times. This chain connects TRBV5-4 to TRBJ1-4; 7 positions agree with TRBD1. V trimming: 2 bases; J trimming: 3 bases; junction bases outside the gene matches: 4. Looked up from germline, CDR1 is SGHNT and CDR2 is YYREEE (reference sequence). The CDR3 has 15 residues. The CDR3 region has the DNA TGTGCCAGCAGCTTCCAGGGGGTACCTAATGAAAAACTGTTTTTT. It is translated as CASSFQGVPNEKLFF.

DNA for the CDR3: TGTGCCAGCTCACCCCGACAGACAGAGACCCAGTACTTC. Its translation is CASSPRQTETQYF. The chain has TRBV18 and TRBJ2-5, with D maybe TRBD1 (5 bases). Deletions cut 3 bases from V and 4 bases from J, with 9 bases between. CDR1 and CDR2 from the germline V gene are KGHSH and LQKENI. The CDR3 is 13 amino acids.

The sample holds many counts of this clonotype. This chain connects TRBV7-3 to TRBJ2-7, with 8 bases that match TRBD2. Germline trimming cut 4 bases from V and 5 bases from J; bases unmatched to any gene: 4. Germline V gene data show CDR1 as SGHTA and CDR2 as FQGTGA. CDR3 size: 13 residues. In DNA, the CDR3 is TGTGCCAGCAGCTACCAGCGGGGGAACGAGCAGTACTTC. It translates to CASSYQRGNEQYF.

This clonotype has just a few counts. This sequence joins TRBV20-1 and TRBJ1-5, with a possible D match to TRBD1 (6 bases). V shed 2 bases and J shed 4 bases, with 18 bases lying between them. Germline values: CDR1 DFQATT, CDR2 SNEGSKA (reference sequence). The CDR3 consists of 16 residues. The CDR3 DNA sequence: TGCAGTGCTAGACCCTTCGGGGGGGCCGGGAATCAGCCCCAGCATTTT. Encoded protein: CSARPFGGAGNQPQHF.

This clonotype was counted ten times or more. V is TRBV7-6 and J is TRBJ2-7; D is possibly TRBD1 (7 bases). Trimming pared 4 bases from V and 2 bases from J, leaving 12 bases between. CDR3 length: 14 residues. The germline V gene has CDR1 SGHVS and CDR2 FNYEAQ. The chain's CDR3 is CASSSGGGAYEQYF. Written as DNA, the CDR3 is TGTGCCAGCAGCTCTGGAGGGGGCGCCTACGAGCAGTACTTC.

CDR3 sequence: CASSAGQTSYEQYF. The CDR3 nucleotides read TGTGCCAGCAGTGCGGGACAGACTTCCTACGAGCAGTACTTC. The chain is built from TRBV28 and TRBJ2-7, with a weak D call TRBD1 (7 bases). This CDR3 region has 14 residues. Germline assignment: CDR1 MDHEN and CDR2 SYDVKM. V dropped 5 bases and J dropped 1 base, with 12 bases sitting between them.

The chain employs TRBV11-1 and TRBJ1-1; D unclear. Germline V lookup: CDR1 SGHAT, CDR2 FQDESV (reference sequence). Between the trimmed V and J ends, which lost 1 base and 0 bases, there was a span of 9 bases. The length of the CDR3 is 15 residues. The CDR3, as DNA: TGTGCCAGCAGCTTAGGATGGTCGATGAACACTGAAGCTTTCTTT. This codes for CASSLGWSMNTEAFF.

This clonotype was recorded a few times. The chain uses TRBV9 and TRBJ1-2, with 7 positions matching TRBD1. The CDR3 has 15 amino acids. Germline CDR1 SGDLS, CDR2 YYNGEE. The trim removed 4 bases at V and 2 bases at J, leaving 8 bases unmatched. CDR3 loop: CASSFRGQLNYGYTF. CDR3 bases: TGTGCCAGCAGCTTCCGGGGACAGCTAAACTATGGCTACACCTTC.